This is a list of T cell receptor beta chains from one sample in a study of tumor-infiltrating lymphocytes in primary liver carcinoma. TCRdb re-called the multiplex PCR reads with MiXCR, one entry per CDR3 protein. The repertoire holds about 180,000 distinct CDR3 sequences, with about 60% as singletons. The sample was peripheral blood. The receptor set was obtained from a man aged 35 to 55 with primary liver carcinoma and hepatitis B virus infection. The CDR3 runs from the conserved cysteine through the conserved F or W. The order of the fields is CDR3 protein, V gene, clone size. Some rows mark clone size as missing; the rest say once, few, many or name a class of expanded clone.

CDR3: CASSLVGPEEQFF; V: TRBV5-1; size: few
CDR3: CASSQGTGGGYEQYF; V: TRBV4-1; size: few
CDR3: CASSSNSGGSPYEQYF; V: TRBV28; size: NA
CDR3: CASSQDGQDYSGANVLTF; V: TRBV4-1; size: NA
CDR3: CASSRTGEVGTKAFF; V: TRBV11-2; size: once
CDR3: CASRRRTGDVSNQPQQF; V: TRBV28; size: NA
CDR3: CASTGGAGAAYEQYF; V: TRBV6-1; size: NA
CDR3: CSAEEGGHPDTQYF; V: TRBV29-1; size: NA
CDR3: CATEGLLYNEQFF; V: TRBV10-2; size: few
CDR3: CASSLDGGSSYNEQFF; V: TRBV11-2; size: many
CDR3: CASSPGSVRQFF; V: TRBV28; size: NA
CDR3: CASSQRTLGDSSYEQYF; V: TRBV4-1; size: NA
CDR3: CASSRGQSTGELFF; V: TRBV11-3; size: many
CDR3: CASSPELAGPTDTQYF; V: TRBV7-8; size: few
CDR3: CASILPGNQETQYF; V: TRBV12-3/TRBV12-4; size: NA
CDR3: CASSSTGDFTDTQYF; V: TRBV6-5; size: NA
CDR3: CASSHTPGEGKTQYF; V: TRBV5-5; size: NA
CDR3: CSVDSGTGSYEQYF; V: TRBV29-1; size: many
CDR3: CASSLVPLGAVETQYF; V: TRBV12-3/TRBV12-4; size: few
CDR3: CASSLEGSGRTEAFF; V: TRBV11-2; size: NA
CDR3: CAISETSGRSTDTQYF; V: TRBV10-3; size: NA
CDR3: CSVYGRADEQYF; V: TRBV29-1; size: many
CDR3: CASSYRQGVEPYF; V: TRBV6-5; size: NA
CDR3: CASSSLAATYNEQFF; V: TRBV6-2/TRBV6-3; size: once
CDR3: CASSLGVGREPQHF; V: TRBV11-2; size: many
CDR3: CASSLGLAGINEQFF; V: TRBV5-1; size: NA
CDR3: CAWGADRGQNEQFF; V: TRBV30; size: NA
CDR3: CASSLGPGDYEQYF; V: TRBV11-2; size: NA
CDR3: CASRSSPLQKTQYF; V: TRBV6-5; size: NA
CDR3: CASSQAVLAGGRSKNIQYF; V: TRBV4-1; size: few
CDR3: CSVRVDINQPQHF; V: TRBV29-1; size: NA
CDR3: CASSWVWGMSQPQHF; V: TRBV6-2/TRBV6-3; size: NA
CDR3: CASSQDVWAVNYNEQFF; V: TRBV4-1; size: once
CDR3: CAISESGQGFVNQPQHF; V: TRBV10-3; size: once
CDR3: CASSLGQNEKLFF; V: TRBV11-2; size: many